This is a list of T cell receptor beta chains from one sample in a study of blood T cells in healthy people across ages. TCRdb reprocessed the 5' RACE reads via MiXCR and lists one record per CDR3 protein. The data hold 800,000 or so distinct CDR3 sequences, with 46% observed a single time. Sequenced: blood. Every receptor here comes from a man older than 75 in good health. Both conserved end residues are part of each CDR3. The order of the fields is J gene, V gene, CDR3 length, D gene, clone size, CDR3 protein, CDR3 DNA. D genes are given only for firm matches. The size entry is marked missing in some rows and otherwise reads once, few, many or a size class.

J gene: TRBJ2-1; V gene: TRBV7-2; CDR3 length: 16; D gene: TRBD2; clone size: -; CDR3 protein: CASSLELALSYNEQFF; CDR3 DNA: TGTGCCAGCAGCTTAGAACTAGCGCTCTCCTACAATGAGCAGTTCTTC
J gene: TRBJ2-2; V gene: TRBV6-8; CDR3 length: 14; D gene: TRBD2; clone size: -; CDR3 protein: CASSKTSGSGELFF; CDR3 DNA: TGTGCCAGCAGCAAGACTAGCGGGAGCGGGGAGCTGTTTTTT
J gene: TRBJ1-6; V gene: TRBV4-3; CDR3 length: 16; D gene: -; clone size: -; CDR3 protein: CASSQDRHIHNSPLHF; CDR3 DNA: TGCGCCAGCAGCCAAGACCGGCATATTCATAATTCACCCCTCCACTTT
J gene: TRBJ2-1; V gene: TRBV27; CDR3 length: 16; D gene: -; clone size: -; CDR3 protein: CASSTSPAAIYNEQFF; CDR3 DNA: TGTGCCAGCAGTACTTCCCCAGCGGCCATCTACAATGAGCAGTTCTTC
J gene: TRBJ2-1; V gene: TRBV7-3; CDR3 length: 15; D gene: TRBD2; clone size: -; CDR3 protein: CASSSMGLANNEQFF; CDR3 DNA: TGTGCCAGCAGCTCAATGGGACTAGCTAACAATGAGCAGTTCTTC
J gene: TRBJ2-7; V gene: TRBV5-5; CDR3 length: 15; D gene: -; clone size: few; CDR3 protein: CASSSLGSTGYEQYF; CDR3 DNA: TGTGCCAGCAGCTCCCTTGGCAGTACAGGGTACGAGCAGTACTTC
J gene: TRBJ2-7; V gene: TRBV9; CDR3 length: 14; D gene: TRBD1; clone size: -; CDR3 protein: CASTRDRDTYEQYF; CDR3 DNA: TGTGCCAGCACCAGAGACAGGGACACCTACGAGCAGTACTTC
J gene: TRBJ2-1; V gene: TRBV5-6; CDR3 length: 15; D gene: -; clone size: -; CDR3 protein: CASSLTGRPYNEQFF; CDR3 DNA: TGTGCCAGCAGCTTGACTGGCAGGCCATACAATGAGCAGTTCTTC
J gene: TRBJ2-7; V gene: TRBV3-1; CDR3 length: 15; D gene: -; clone size: few; CDR3 protein: CASSQDQEGLYEQYF; CDR3 DNA: TGTGCCAGCAGCCAAGATCAAGAAGGGCTCTACGAGCAGTACTTC
J gene: TRBJ1-1; V gene: TRBV6-1; CDR3 length: 16; D gene: TRBD1; clone size: -; CDR3 protein: CASSEGPDRGWTEAFF; CDR3 DNA: TGTGCCAGCAGTGAAGGCCCAGACAGGGGATGGACTGAAGCTTTCTTT
J gene: TRBJ2-5; V gene: TRBV7-3; CDR3 length: 15; D gene: -; clone size: few; CDR3 protein: CASSLGGTEQETQYF; CDR3 DNA: TGTGCCAGCAGCTTAGGGGGCACAGAACAAGAGACCCAGTACTTC
J gene: TRBJ2-7; V gene: TRBV7-9; CDR3 length: 17; D gene: -; clone size: -; CDR3 protein: CASSHIPGADTSYEQYF; CDR3 DNA: TGTGCCAGCAGCCACATCCCTGGCGCGGACACCTCCTACGAGCAGTACTTC
J gene: TRBJ1-1; V gene: TRBV20-1; CDR3 length: 14; D gene: -; clone size: few; CDR3 protein: CSASPDGGGTEAFF; CDR3 DNA: TGCAGTGCTAGTCCGGATGGAGGGGGCACTGAAGCTTTCTTT
J gene: TRBJ2-7; V gene: TRBV28; CDR3 length: 18; D gene: -; clone size: few; CDR3 protein: CASSIAIHRAVSSYEQYF; CDR3 DNA: TGTGCCAGCAGTATCGCCATTCATCGAGCGGTGAGCTCCTACGAGCAGTACTTC
J gene: TRBJ2-3; V gene: TRBV5-1; CDR3 length: 16; D gene: -; clone size: once; CDR3 protein: CASSLVEGGDIDTQYF; CDR3 DNA: TGCGCCAGCAGCTTGGTCGAAGGGGGAGACATAGATACGCAGTATTTT
J gene: TRBJ1-1; V gene: TRBV7-2; CDR3 length: 14; D gene: -; clone size: -; CDR3 protein: CASNFGVENTEAFF; CDR3 DNA: TGTGCCAGCAACTTCGGGGTCGAGAACACTGAAGCTTTCTTT
J gene: TRBJ2-7; V gene: TRBV21-1; CDR3 length: 13; D gene: -; clone size: -; CDR3 protein: CASPRGLLYEQYF; CDR3 DNA: TGTGCCAGCCCGCGGGGGCTACTCTACGAGCAGTACTTC
J gene: TRBJ2-7; V gene: TRBV15; CDR3 length: 15; D gene: TRBD1; clone size: few; CDR3 protein: CATSREGTGWNEQYF; CDR3 DNA: TGTGCCACCAGCAGAGAGGGGACAGGGTGGAACGAGCAGTACTTC
J gene: TRBJ2-5; V gene: TRBV24-1; CDR3 length: 15; D gene: TRBD2; clone size: few; CDR3 protein: CATSDPRGGGETQYF; CDR3 DNA: TGTGCCACCAGTGATCCACGGGGCGGGGGTGAGACCCAGTACTTC
J gene: TRBJ2-4; V gene: TRBV12-3/TRBV12-4; CDR3 length: 15; D gene: TRBD2; clone size: few; CDR3 protein: CASSREPRETREQYF; CDR3 DNA: TGTGCCAGCAGTCGGGAGCCGCGGGAGACGAGGGAGCAGTACTTC
J gene: TRBJ2-5; V gene: TRBV12-3/TRBV12-4; CDR3 length: 15; D gene: -; clone size: few; CDR3 protein: CASSLTATGEETQYF; CDR3 DNA: TGTGCCAGCAGTTTAACCGCTACTGGGGAGGAGACCCAGTACTTC
J gene: TRBJ2-1; V gene: TRBV27; CDR3 length: 14; D gene: -; clone size: many; CDR3 protein: CASSSGLQFNEQFF; CDR3 DNA: TGTGCCAGCAGTTCGGGACTCCAATTCAATGAGCAGTTCTTC
J gene: TRBJ1-1; V gene: TRBV20-1; CDR3 length: 12; D gene: -; clone size: many; CDR3 protein: CSAFYRDAEAFF; CDR3 DNA: TGCAGTGCCTTCTACAGGGACGCTGAAGCTTTCTTT
J gene: TRBJ2-5; V gene: TRBV5-1; CDR3 length: 13; D gene: -; clone size: -; CDR3 protein: CASSFTGEETQYF; CDR3 DNA: TGCGCCAGCAGCTTCACCGGGGAAGAGACCCAGTACTTC
J gene: TRBJ1-5; V gene: TRBV4-2; CDR3 length: 14; D gene: -; clone size: -; CDR3 protein: CASSQDYSDQPQHF; CDR3 DNA: TGTGCCAGCAGCCAAGATTACAGTGATCAGCCCCAGCATTTT
J gene: TRBJ2-1; V gene: TRBV20-1; CDR3 length: 19; D gene: -; clone size: -; CDR3 protein: CSARDSTPPPGVALYEQFF; CDR3 DNA: TGCAGTGCTAGAGACTCCACTCCCCCTCCGGGAGTAGCGTTGTATGAGCAGTTCTTC
J gene: TRBJ2-1; V gene: TRBV3-1; CDR3 length: 17; D gene: -; clone size: -; CDR3 protein: CASSQNRGISSYNEQFF; CDR3 DNA: TGTGCCAGCAGCCAAAATCGGGGGATCAGCTCCTACAATGAGCAGTTCTTC
J gene: TRBJ2-7; V gene: TRBV29-1; CDR3 length: 15; D gene: TRBD2; clone size: many; CDR3 protein: CSVAPNGRESYEQYF; CDR3 DNA: TGCAGCGTCGCCCCTAATGGGCGGGAGTCCTACGAGCAGTACTTC
J gene: TRBJ2-7; V gene: TRBV12-3/TRBV12-4; CDR3 length: 15; D gene: -; clone size: few; CDR3 protein: CASSLDSPSSYEQYF; CDR3 DNA: TGTGCCAGCAGTTTAGATAGCCCTAGTTCCTACGAGCAGTACTTC
J gene: TRBJ2-7; V gene: TRBV20-1; CDR3 length: 14; D gene: -; clone size: few; CDR3 protein: CSAQWRGGSYEQYF; CDR3 DNA: TGCAGTGCACAGTGGAGGGGAGGATCGTACGAGCAGTACTTC
J gene: TRBJ2-1; V gene: TRBV19; CDR3 length: 17; D gene: TRBD2; clone size: -; CDR3 protein: CASSSRTSGSSYNEQFF; CDR3 DNA: TGTGCCAGTAGTAGCCGGACTAGCGGGAGCTCCTACAATGAGCAGTTCTTC
J gene: TRBJ2-3; V gene: TRBV28; CDR3 length: 19; D gene: TRBD2; clone size: once; CDR3 protein: CASSSPGLAGGFGTDTQYF; CDR3 DNA: TGTGCCAGCAGTTCCCCGGGACTAGCGGGAGGGTTCGGAACAGATACGCAGTATTTT
J gene: TRBJ2-7; V gene: TRBV20-1; CDR3 length: 13; D gene: TRBD1; clone size: once; CDR3 protein: CSAKDRGTYEQYF; CDR3 DNA: TGCAGTGCTAAGGACAGGGGAACCTACGAGCAGTACTTC
J gene: TRBJ1-1; V gene: TRBV3-1; CDR3 length: 13; D gene: -; clone size: few; CDR3 protein: CASSPMGVTEAFF; CDR3 DNA: TGTGCCAGCAGCCCCATGGGGGTAACTGAAGCTTTCTTT
J gene: TRBJ2-7; V gene: TRBV7-9; CDR3 length: 13; D gene: -; clone size: many; CDR3 protein: CASSQAPGYEQYF; CDR3 DNA: TGTGCCAGCAGCCAAGCCCCAGGGTACGAGCAGTACTTC
J gene: TRBJ2-1; V gene: TRBV7-9; CDR3 length: 16; D gene: -; clone size: -; CDR3 protein: CASSSQSGFSENEQFF; CDR3 DNA: TGTGCCAGCAGCTCCCAGTCAGGGTTCAGTGAAAATGAGCAGTTCTTC
J gene: TRBJ2-7; V gene: TRBV6-5; CDR3 length: 13; D gene: -; clone size: -; CDR3 protein: CASRRAGSYEQYF; CDR3 DNA: TGTGCCAGCAGGCGGGCGGGCAGCTACGAGCAGTACTTC
J gene: TRBJ2-5; V gene: TRBV4-2; CDR3 length: 17; D gene: TRBD2; clone size: once; CDR3 protein: CASSPRMTGGPQETQYF; CDR3 DNA: TGTGCCAGCAGCCCACGAATGACGGGGGGGCCGCAAGAGACCCAGTACTTC
J gene: TRBJ2-3; V gene: TRBV5-1; CDR3 length: 15; D gene: -; clone size: few; CDR3 protein: CASSLPSEYTDTQYF; CDR3 DNA: TGCGCCAGCAGCCTCCCGTCAGAGTACACAGATACGCAGTATTTT
J gene: TRBJ1-3; V gene: TRBV9; CDR3 length: 16; D gene: TRBD1; clone size: -; CDR3 protein: CASSARDRGTGNTIYF; CDR3 DNA: TGTGCCAGCAGCGCAAGGGACAGGGGAACTGGAAACACCATATATTTT
J gene: TRBJ2-1; V gene: TRBV14; CDR3 length: 13; D gene: -; clone size: -; CDR3 protein: CASSQELWNERFF; CDR3 DNA: TGTGCCAGCAGCCAAGAACTTTGGAATGAGCGGTTCTTC
J gene: TRBJ1-5; V gene: TRBV7-2; CDR3 length: 15; D gene: TRBD1; clone size: -; CDR3 protein: CASSGGQGTNQPQHF; CDR3 DNA: TGTGCCAGCAGCGGGGGACAGGGAACCAATCAGCCCCAGCATTTT
J gene: TRBJ1-1; V gene: TRBV14; CDR3 length: 18; D gene: TRBD1; clone size: few; CDR3 protein: CASSQDEDWTGRNTEAFF; CDR3 DNA: TGTGCCAGCAGCCAAGATGAAGATTGGACAGGGCGGAACACTGAAGCTTTCTTT
J gene: TRBJ2-7; V gene: TRBV20-1; CDR3 length: 14; D gene: -; clone size: -; CDR3 protein: CSAKQNVGAYEQYF; CDR3 DNA: TGCAGTGCAAAACAAAACGTGGGCGCCTACGAGCAGTACTTC
J gene: TRBJ2-1; V gene: TRBV6-5; CDR3 length: 16; D gene: TRBD2; clone size: once; CDR3 protein: CASTKTSGPSYNEQFF; CDR3 DNA: TGTGCCAGCACCAAGACTAGCGGGCCCTCCTACAATGAGCAGTTCTTC
J gene: TRBJ2-7; V gene: TRBV7-2; CDR3 length: 14; D gene: -; clone size: many; CDR3 protein: CASSSSGRRSEQYF; CDR3 DNA: TGTGCCAGCAGCTCCTCCGGCAGGCGAAGCGAGCAGTACTTC
J gene: TRBJ2-5; V gene: TRBV20-1; CDR3 length: 12; D gene: TRBD2; clone size: -; CDR3 protein: CSGASGKETQYF; CDR3 DNA: TGCAGTGGGGCTAGCGGGAAAGAGACCCAGTACTTC
J gene: TRBJ1-4; V gene: TRBV2; CDR3 length: 15; D gene: -; clone size: -; CDR3 protein: CASSEIRQGGEKLFF; CDR3 DNA: TGTGCCAGCAGTGAAATTAGGCAGGGCGGTGAAAAACTGTTTTTT
J gene: TRBJ2-6; V gene: TRBV18; CDR3 length: 16; D gene: -; clone size: -; CDR3 protein: CASSPRDRSGANVLTF; CDR3 DNA: TGTGCCAGCTCACCCCGAGACAGATCTGGGGCCAACGTCCTGACTTTC
J gene: TRBJ2-1; V gene: TRBV7-9; CDR3 length: 15; D gene: -; clone size: -; CDR3 protein: CASSFPRQSGNEQFF; CDR3 DNA: TGTGCCAGCAGCTTTCCTAGACAGTCCGGCAATGAGCAGTTCTTC
J gene: TRBJ1-1; V gene: TRBV6-1; CDR3 length: 13; D gene: -; clone size: -; CDR3 protein: CASSEVVNTEAFF; CDR3 DNA: TGTGCCAGCAGTGAAGTTGTGAACACTGAAGCTTTCTTT
J gene: TRBJ2-1; V gene: TRBV29-1; CDR3 length: 15; D gene: -; clone size: -; CDR3 protein: CSVDRVGQGNNEQFF; CDR3 DNA: TGCAGCGTTGATCGGGTAGGGCAGGGGAACAATGAGCAGTTCTTC
J gene: TRBJ2-7; V gene: TRBV20-1; CDR3 length: 13; D gene: -; clone size: -; CDR3 protein: CSARTGLSYEQYF; CDR3 DNA: TGCAGTGCTAGGACGGGACTCTCCTACGAGCAGTACTTC
J gene: TRBJ2-5; V gene: TRBV20-1; CDR3 length: 15; D gene: TRBD2; clone size: once; CDR3 protein: CSAWRLADSYNEQYF; CDR3 DNA: TGCAGTGCTTGGAGACTAGCGGACTCCTACAATGAGCAGTACTTC
J gene: TRBJ2-1; V gene: TRBV4-2; CDR3 length: 18; D gene: -; clone size: -; CDR3 protein: CASSQGGRAGEVRNEQFF; CDR3 DNA: TGTGCCAGCAGCCAAGGGGGGCGGGCGGGAGAGGTCCGCAATGAGCAGTTCTTC
J gene: TRBJ1-2; V gene: TRBV30; CDR3 length: 12; D gene: -; clone size: -; CDR3 protein: CAWSGDGYGYTF; CDR3 DNA: TGTGCCTGGAGTGGGGACGGCTATGGCTACACCTTC
J gene: TRBJ2-1; V gene: TRBV7-3; CDR3 length: 15; D gene: TRBD2; clone size: -; CDR3 protein: CPSSLSSGDGHEQFF; CDR3 DNA: TGTCCCAGCAGCTTATCTAGCGGGGATGGGCATGAGCAGTTCTTC
J gene: TRBJ2-5; V gene: TRBV5-1; CDR3 length: 14; D gene: -; clone size: few; CDR3 protein: CASSGGLQQETQYF; CDR3 DNA: TGCGCCAGCAGCGGGGGCCTTCAACAAGAGACCCAGTACTTC
J gene: TRBJ2-1; V gene: TRBV5-1; CDR3 length: 15; D gene: TRBD2; clone size: -; CDR3 protein: CASSLTRRTSGPEFF; CDR3 DNA: TGCGCCAGCAGCTTGACCCGTAGGACTAGCGGCCCTGAGTTCTTC